This is a list of T cell receptor beta chains from one sample in a study of cytomegalovirus exposure and HLA in healthy donors. Repertoires were generated with immunoSEQ multiplex PCR, while TCRdb's copy carries only in-frame clones and drops some. The sample consists of approximately 190,000 clones, about four fifths of them appearing once. Material for sequencing was PBMCs. Every receptor here comes from a man in his forties or fifties in good health and CMV-seropositive. Each CDR3 is given with its conserved first and last residue. A D gene is named only where the DNA matches it firmly. Clone size is shown for a subset of rows, as once, few, many or a class of expanded clone.

V: TRBV15; size: .; J: TRBJ2-4; D: TRBD1; DNA: TGTGCCACCAGCACCTTCGCGGGACAGGGTGGAGAGGGAGCCAAAAACATTCAGTACTTC; CDR3: CATSTFAGQGGEGAKNIQYF
V: TRBV4-2; size: .; J: TRBJ1-4; D: .; DNA: TGTGCCAGCAGCCAAGAAGGCAACAGCCAAAATGAAAAACTGTTTTTT; CDR3: CASSQEGNSQNEKLFF
V: TRBV4-2; size: .; J: TRBJ2-1; D: TRBD2; DNA: TGTGCCAGCAGCCAAGGGGTAGCGGGAGGGCTCGTCGACGAGCAGTTCTTC; CDR3: CASSQGVAGGLVDEQFF
V: TRBV7-6; size: once; J: TRBJ2-5; D: .; DNA: TGTGCCAGCAGCTTGGGGGCAGTCCAAGAGACCCAGTACTTC; CDR3: CASSLGAVQETQYF
V: TRBV28; size: .; J: TRBJ2-7; D: TRBD2; DNA: TGTGCCAGCTTAGTAGCGGGAGGATCCTACGAGCAGTACTTC; CDR3: CASLVAGGSYEQYF
V: TRBV5-1; size: .; J: TRBJ2-1; D: TRBD2; DNA: TGCGCCAGCAGCTTAGGGACTACCGCCTACAATGAGCAGTTCTTC; CDR3: CASSLGTTAYNEQFF
V: TRBV7-9; size: .; J: TRBJ2-7; D: .; DNA: TGTGCCAGCAGCAAGACAGGTCGCAGCTTCTACGAGCAGTACTTC; CDR3: CASSKTGRSFYEQYF
V: TRBV12-5; size: once; J: TRBJ1-1; D: .; DNA: TGTGCTAGTGGTTTGGTCCTAGGCGCGGGTTCGAACACTGAAGCTTTCTTT; CDR3: CASGLVLGAGSNTEAFF
V: TRBV5-1; size: .; J: TRBJ1-5; D: .; DNA: TGCGCCAGCAGCTCGGACGGGAGCAGCAATCAGCCCCAGCATTTT; CDR3: CASSSDGSSNQPQHF
V: TRBV19; size: .; J: TRBJ2-7; D: TRBD1; DNA: TGTGCCAGTAGTTCATTGACAGGGGGCGAGCAGTACTTC; CDR3: CASSSLTGGEQYF
V: TRBV6-5; size: .; J: TRBJ1-1; D: TRBD1; DNA: TGTGCCAGCACTCACCTAGGGGGCGGAAACACTGAAGCTTTCTTT; CDR3: CASTHLGGGNTEAFF
V: TRBV13; size: .; J: TRBJ2-1; D: TRBD1; DNA: TGTGCCAGCAGCTTTTCCAGGGGGAGTGAGCAGTTCTTC; CDR3: CASSFSRGSEQFF
V: TRBV6-5; size: .; J: TRBJ1-4; D: TRBD1; DNA: TGTGCCACCTCGACAGGGGAGGTAGAAAAACTGTTTTTT; CDR3: CATSTGEVEKLFF
V: TRBV9; size: .; J: TRBJ1-2; D: TRBD1; DNA: TGTGCCAGCACCCCGCCCGGGCCAGGGGGTTATGGCTACACCTTC; CDR3: CASTPPGPGGYGYTF
V: TRBV5-1; size: once; J: TRBJ2-1; D: TRBD1; DNA: TGCGCCAGCAGCCCAGGGACAGGGTATGGTGGTGAGCAGTTCTTC; CDR3: CASSPGTGYGGEQFF
V: TRBV5-4; size: .; J: TRBJ2-1; D: .; DNA: TGTGCCAGCAGCAAAAGCCTAGCGCGGGATTCCTACAATGAGCAGTTCTTC; CDR3: CASSKSLARDSYNEQFF
V: TRBV4-2; size: .; J: TRBJ2-2; D: TRBD1; DNA: TGTGCCAGCAGCCAGGGGACAGGGATCACCGGGGAGCTGTTTTTT; CDR3: CASSQGTGITGELFF
V: TRBV30; size: .; J: TRBJ2-1; D: TRBD2; DNA: TGTGCCTGGAGTCCGGGACTAGCATCCTACAATGAGCAGTTCTTC; CDR3: CAWSPGLASYNEQFF
V: TRBV5-6; size: .; J: TRBJ2-1; D: TRBD2; DNA: TGTGCCAGCAGCTTGGATGTCCTAGCGGGAGGTCTGGATGAGCAGTTCTTC; CDR3: CASSLDVLAGGLDEQFF
V: TRBV9; size: .; J: TRBJ2-1; D: TRBD1; DNA: TGTGCCAGCAGCGTACAGGGGGACTACAATGAGCAGTTCTTC; CDR3: CASSVQGDYNEQFF
V: TRBV15; size: .; J: TRBJ2-4; D: .; DNA: TGTGCCACCAGCAGAGATCGCAGGGAAGCTAACATTCAGTACTTC; CDR3: CATSRDRREANIQYF
V: TRBV29-1; size: .; J: TRBJ2-5; D: .; DNA: TGCAGCGTCGTCTTTCAGGAGACCCAGTACTTC; CDR3: CSVVFQETQYF
V: TRBV10-3; size: .; J: TRBJ2-1; D: TRBD2; DNA: TGTGCCATCAGTGAGCCCCAACTAGCGGGAGTGATGAATGAGCAGTTCTTC; CDR3: CAISEPQLAGVMNEQFF
V: TRBV14; size: .; J: TRBJ2-1; D: .; DNA: TGTGCCAGCAGCCAAGACTACGGCCTGGGGCTGTTCTTC; CDR3: CASSQDYGLGLFF
V: TRBV18; size: .; J: TRBJ1-1; D: .; DNA: TGTGCCAGCTCACTTACCACAGCGGACACTGAAGCTTTCTTT; CDR3: CASSLTTADTEAFF
V: TRBV19; size: .; J: TRBJ2-3; D: .; DNA: TGTGCCAGTAGTATTCCCGGGAGCACAGATACGCAGTATTTT; CDR3: CASSIPGSTDTQYF
V: TRBV27; size: .; J: TRBJ1-2; D: TRBD1; DNA: TGTGCCAGCAGTTTATCAGGGGGCTACGGCTACACCTTC; CDR3: CASSLSGGYGYTF
V: TRBV27; size: .; J: TRBJ1-4; D: .; DNA: TGTGCCAGCAGTGCTTTCTGGGACACTCTGGTCACTAATGAAAAACTGTTTTTT; CDR3: CASSAFWDTLVTNEKLFF
V: TRBV19; size: .; J: TRBJ2-7; D: TRBD2; DNA: TGTGCCAGTAGTCCGGGGGGGGGCGAGCAGTACTTC; CDR3: CASSPGGGEQYF
V: TRBV7-9; size: .; J: TRBJ2-2; D: .; DNA: TGTGCCAGCAGCTTACCGTCGGGGTTGTCGGGGGAGCTGTTTTTT; CDR3: CASSLPSGLSGELFF
V: TRBV27; size: .; J: TRBJ2-7; D: TRBD2; DNA: TGTGCCAGCAGTTTTAGCCTAGCGGGAGCGGGCGAGCAGTACTTC; CDR3: CASSFSLAGAGEQYF
V: TRBV29-1; size: .; J: TRBJ2-5; D: TRBD2; DNA: TGCAGCGTTGATGAGGCTAGCGGGAGTGAGACCCAGTACTTC; CDR3: CSVDEASGSETQYF
V: TRBV6-6; size: .; J: TRBJ2-7; D: TRBD2; DNA: TGTGCCAGCAGTAGCGGGGGCCACCCCTACGAGCAGTACTTC; CDR3: CASSSGGHPYEQYF
V: TRBV5-1; size: .; J: TRBJ2-2; D: TRBD1; DNA: TGCGCCAGCAGCTTGGGACAGGGCACCGGGGAGCTGTTTTTT; CDR3: CASSLGQGTGELFF
V: TRBV21-1; size: few; J: TRBJ2-7; D: .; DNA: TGTGCCAGCAGCAAAAGAGCGGGGACAGGGAGATCCTACGAGCAGTACTTC; CDR3: CASSKRAGTGRSYEQYF
V: TRBV18; size: .; J: TRBJ1-1; D: .; DNA: TGTGCCAGCTCACCCGCGGGGGCGCGCACTGAAGCTTTCTTT; CDR3: CASSPAGARTEAFF
V: TRBV5-1; size: .; J: TRBJ1-4; D: .; DNA: TGCGCCAGCAGCTTGGCCCTACCGGGACACCTCAATGAAAAACTGTTTTTT; CDR3: CASSLALPGHLNEKLFF
V: TRBV28; size: .; J: TRBJ2-1; D: .; DNA: TGTGCCAGTAGCAGGGGTGTAAGCGATGAGCAGTTCTTC; CDR3: CASSRGVSDEQFF
V: TRBV18; size: .; J: TRBJ2-1; D: TRBD1; DNA: TGTGCCAGCTCACCTGACAGGGACAATGAGCAGTTCTTC; CDR3: CASSPDRDNEQFF
V: TRBV5-1; size: once; J: TRBJ1-1; D: .; DNA: TGCGCCAGCAGCTTGGCAACGGGGAACACTGAAGCTTTCTTT; CDR3: CASSLATGNTEAFF
V: TRBV4-3; size: .; J: TRBJ2-3; D: .; DNA: TGCGCCAGCAGCCACGCCTACACAGATACGCAGTATTTT; CDR3: CASSHAYTDTQYF
V: TRBV18; size: .; J: TRBJ2-7; D: .; DNA: TGTGCCAGCTCACCACGAGAGGGCTCCTACGAGCAGTACTTC; CDR3: CASSPREGSYEQYF
V: TRBV4-3; size: .; J: TRBJ1-5; D: TRBD1; DNA: TGCGCCAGCAGCCAAGGGACAGGGGGCCAGCCCCAGCATTTT; CDR3: CASSQGTGGQPQHF